This TCR beta chain derives from a study of cytomegalovirus exposure and HLA in healthy donors. The PCR contained 60 Vbeta and 13 Jbeta primers. Sequenced by immunoSEQ multiplex PCR; TCRdb stores in-frame clones only, minus some. Among under 200,000 clones listed, approximately 80% were seen once. CDR1 is MNHEY and CDR2 is SVGAGI in the germline V gene. V was clipped by 2 bases and J by 8 bases; unmatched bases: 3. The CDR3 runs 14 residues. This TCR was recovered from a man aged 60 to 75 in good health and CMV-seronegative. Sequenced: PBMCs. V and J are TRBV6-5 and TRBJ1-4, with TRBD1 matching 9 bases. The CDR3: CASSYGQGKEKLFF. The CDR3 DNA sequence: TGTGCCAGCAGTTACGGACAGGGGAAGGAAAAACTGTTTTTT.